This entry features one T cell receptor beta chain sequence. Its antigen is unknown. One base away there is no much larger clone; base qualities are not given. Looking up the germline V gene yields CDR1 SGHTA and CDR2 FQGNSA. From the cysteine up to the phenylalanine, the CDR3 has a length of 15 residues. The only DNA kept is the CDR3, 45 bases in frame from the first base. V loses 7 bases of germline sequence and J loses 3 bases, and the interval between the two ends is 16 bases. The immunoSEQ Assay, a bias-controlled multiplex PCR, was used to amplify TCRbeta CDR3 regions from genomic DNA. Regarding the original processing steps: The number of nucleated cells in each sample was estimated by amplification of reference gene primers within the assay. Sequence reads were collapsed and filtered to measure the absolute abundance of every unique TCRbeta CDR3 rearrangement. For each sample, productive Simpson clonality was calculated by taking the square root of Simpson's diversity index across productive rearrangements. In its TCRdb copy, this immuneACCESS table keeps in-frame sequences only and misses some clones. Where compared with another copy, unresolved V genes explain less than half of these, and the others have no known cause. V, J and clone size are those of that table, while D and trimming were read from the DNA. The sample yields roughly 100,000 clones; roughly nine tenths were counted once. The top ten clonotypes cover approximately 5.2% of the sample.

The source of the sample is a study of blood T cell repertoires in COVID-19 (dated by TCRdb to about 2020). A note on the overall study: The collaborator samples originated in the United States, Italy and Spain and spanned the acute and convalescent phases of COVID-19. The samples were drawn from the first 160 participants of the ongoing ImmuneRACE study and from over a thousand subjects provided by 6 global collaborators. Nearly every sample came with metadata listing a de-identified subject ID, COVID-19 status, age in years and sex. The repertoires were made available in a free public database intended to serve as a resource for research on the immune response to SARS-CoV-2. Subjects who had been exposed to COVID-19, were actively infected with it, or had recovered from it provided the deeply sampled blood TCRbeta repertoires that made up the dataset. Where HLA class I and class II types were available, the types were taken from metadata supplied by the sample provider, not from assay-based typing. The material from the prospective study consisted of cDNA or gDNA derived from T cells, B-cell-depleted T cells, or PBMCs. General findings and caveats noted by the study authors: The amount of clinical and demographic metadata varied by source and participant and was provided uncurated.

The collaborating institutions used their own protocols to collect whole blood in K2EDTA tubes. Collaborator samples were shipped for TCRbeta analysis as frozen whole blood, isolated PBMCs, or DNA extracted from either sample type. The rearrangement combines TRBV7-2 with TRBJ2-1; a weak D assignment points to TRBD1 (6 bases agree). Source material: peripheral blood. This sequence was found in a woman older than 75 with active COVID-19. Here the CDR3 is given as CASTPPGAHYNEQFF. The nucleotide sequence is TGTGCCAGCACCCCTCCAGGGGCTCACTACAATGAGCAGTTCTTC.